These T cell receptor beta chains were read from a single sample in a study of cytomegalovirus exposure and HLA in healthy donors. The protocol was immunoSEQ multiplex PCR, while the TCRdb copy is restricted to in-frame clones and leaves out a portion. The sample contains 110,000 to 150,000 clones, around 72% of which appear only once. Source material: PBMCs. All receptors derive from a man in his forties in good health and CMV-seronegative. Both conserved end residues are part of each CDR3. D genes are given only for firm matches. Size is omitted from some rows. Given values are once, few, many or a class for expanded clones.

size: NA
J: TRBJ2-3
V: TRBV5-4
D: NA
CDR3: CASSLIRTRSTDTQYF
DNA: TGTGCCAGCAGCTTGATCCGCACCCGGAGCACAGATACGCAGTATTTT

size: NA
J: TRBJ1-2
V: TRBV5-6
D: TRBD1
CDR3: CASSLTGTGTYGYTF
DNA: TGTGCCAGCAGCCTTACCGGGACAGGGACCTATGGCTACACCTTC

size: NA
J: TRBJ2-7
V: TRBV1
D: NA
CDR3: CTLGLAGGETYEQYF
DNA: TGCACCTTAGGACTAGCGGGAGGGGAGACTTACGAGCAGTACTTC

size: NA
J: TRBJ1-5
V: TRBV30
D: NA
CDR3: CAWSVGGSSNQPQHF
DNA: TGTGCCTGGAGTGTGGGGGGGTCTAGCAATCAGCCCCAGCATTTT

size: NA
J: TRBJ1-3
V: TRBV15
D: NA
CDR3: CATSRDSGSGNTIYF
DNA: TGTGCCACCAGCAGGGACAGCGGTTCTGGAAACACCATATATTTT

size: NA
J: TRBJ2-7
V: TRBV10-1
D: TRBD2
CDR3: CASSRGVPYEQYF
DNA: TGCGCCAGCAGTCGGGGGGTTCCCTACGAGCAGTACTTC

size: NA
J: TRBJ2-7
V: TRBV19
D: TRBD1
CDR3: CASSMGDRGYEQYF
DNA: TGTGCCAGTAGTATGGGGGACAGGGGCTACGAGCAGTACTTC

size: NA
J: TRBJ2-1
V: TRBV7-9
D: NA
CDR3: CASSLVLSEQFF
DNA: TGTGCCAGCAGCTTAGTACTTAGTGAGCAGTTCTTC

size: few
J: TRBJ2-1
V: TRBV27
D: NA
CDR3: CASSAPGEIPYNEQFF
DNA: TGTGCCAGCTCAGCACCGGGAGAGATTCCCTACAATGAGCAGTTCTTC

size: NA
J: TRBJ2-1
V: TRBV5-6
D: TRBD2
CDR3: CASSLPFRGERGPRLEQFF
DNA: TGTGCCAGCAGCTTGCCGTTTAGAGGGGAGCGGGGGCCAAGGTTGGAGCAGTTCTTC

size: NA
J: TRBJ1-2
V: TRBV7-9
D: TRBD1
CDR3: CASSSGGLGYTF
DNA: TGTGCCAGCAGCTCAGGGGGTTTGGGCTACACCTTC

size: NA
J: TRBJ2-3
V: TRBV7-8
D: TRBD1
CDR3: CASSSDRGRGADTQYF
DNA: TGTGCCAGCAGCTCGGACAGGGGGCGCGGGGCAGATACGCAGTATTTT